The rows below give T cell receptor beta chains drawn from one sample of a study of CD8 T cells in Susac syndrome. TCRdb reprocessed the immunoSEQ multiplex PCR reads with MiXCR, giving one entry per CDR3 protein. The sample yields 250,000 to 350,000 distinct CDR3 sequences, 92% seen once. The source material was CD4+ T cells from PBMCs. All receptors derive from a human donor with multiple sclerosis. Both conserved end residues are part of each CDR3. Each record gives: CDR3 DNA, CDR3 protein, CDR3 length, D gene, V gene, clone size, J gene. A D gene is named only where the DNA matches it firmly. Clone size is not always given. Where it is, it says once, few, many or a class for expanded clones.

CDR3 DNA: TGCAGTGCTAGAGATAGAGCGGGATGGGGAAAACTGTTTTTT
CDR3 protein: CSARDRAGWGKLFF
CDR3 length: 14
D gene: -
V gene: TRBV20-1
clone size: -
J gene: TRBJ1-4

CDR3 DNA: TGTGCCAGCAGCTCCGGATCCGTTCAGCACGAGCAGTACTTC
CDR3 protein: CASSSGSVQHEQYF
CDR3 length: 14
D gene: -
V gene: TRBV7-2
clone size: -
J gene: TRBJ2-7

CDR3 DNA: TGTGCCAGCGGAAGAGTTGATTCACCCCTCCACTTT
CDR3 protein: CASGRVDSPLHF
CDR3 length: 12
D gene: -
V gene: TRBV3-1
clone size: -
J gene: TRBJ1-6

CDR3 DNA: TGTGCCAGCAGGATCTCGAACACTGAAGCTTTCTTT
CDR3 protein: CASRISNTEAFF
CDR3 length: 12
D gene: -
V gene: TRBV2
clone size: once
J gene: TRBJ1-1

CDR3 DNA: TGCAGTGCCCAGAGGACTAGCGGGTCGGGGTCGACCCAGTACTTC
CDR3 protein: CSAQRTSGSGSTQYF
CDR3 length: 15
D gene: TRBD2
V gene: TRBV20-1
clone size: -
J gene: TRBJ2-5

CDR3 DNA: TGTGCCAGCAGCGAGCGGGAGGCGCGAGAGACCCAGTACTTC
CDR3 protein: CASSEREARETQYF
CDR3 length: 14
D gene: TRBD2
V gene: TRBV9
clone size: -
J gene: TRBJ2-5

CDR3 DNA: TGTGCCAGCAGCCACCAGACGGGACAGGGGGCAGCTTTCTTT
CDR3 protein: CASSHQTGQGAAFF
CDR3 length: 14
D gene: TRBD1
V gene: TRBV3-1
clone size: -
J gene: TRBJ1-1

CDR3 DNA: TGCGCCAGCAGCTTGGGAGCCAGGGGGCCCACCTACAATGAGCAGTTCTTC
CDR3 protein: CASSLGARGPTYNEQFF
CDR3 length: 17
D gene: TRBD1
V gene: TRBV5-1
clone size: -
J gene: TRBJ2-1

CDR3 DNA: TGCGCCAGCAGCCCTCTAGCGGGCCTCCTCACCGGGGAGCTGTTTTTT
CDR3 protein: CASSPLAGLLTGELFF
CDR3 length: 16
D gene: TRBD2
V gene: TRBV5-1
clone size: once
J gene: TRBJ2-2

CDR3 DNA: TGTGCCAGCTCTCAAACTAGCGGGAGTAACACCGGGGAGCTGTTTTTT
CDR3 protein: CASSQTSGSNTGELFF
CDR3 length: 16
D gene: TRBD2
V gene: TRBV6-1
clone size: -
J gene: TRBJ2-2

CDR3 DNA: TGTGCCAGCAGCCTCTACAGGGCTCCGGGTGGCTACACCTTC
CDR3 protein: CASSLYRAPGGYTF
CDR3 length: 14
D gene: -
V gene: TRBV5-6
clone size: -
J gene: TRBJ1-2

CDR3 DNA: TGTGCCAGCAGTTTAGTAGCGGGAAACACAGATACGCAGTATTTT
CDR3 protein: CASSLVAGNTDTQYF
CDR3 length: 15
D gene: TRBD2
V gene: TRBV12-3/TRBV12-4
clone size: -
J gene: TRBJ2-3

CDR3 DNA: TGCGCCAGCAGCGGTGCCGGGACAGGGGTATCAACTAATGAAAAACTGTTTTTT
CDR3 protein: CASSGAGTGVSTNEKLFF
CDR3 length: 18
D gene: TRBD1
V gene: TRBV5-1
clone size: -
J gene: TRBJ1-4

CDR3 DNA: TGTGCCAGCAGTGCTCACATTCTCGGCCGCTTCTCTGGAAACACCATATATTTT
CDR3 protein: CASSAHILGRFSGNTIYF
CDR3 length: 18
D gene: -
V gene: TRBV12-3/TRBV12-4
clone size: -
J gene: TRBJ1-3

CDR3 DNA: TGTGCCAGCAGCTTAGAGGGCCGGGGATCACCCCTCCACTTT
CDR3 protein: CASSLEGRGSPLHF
CDR3 length: 14
D gene: -
V gene: TRBV7-2
clone size: -
J gene: TRBJ1-6

CDR3 DNA: TGTGCCAGCAGCTTACGGGAACTCTCTGGAAACACCATATATTTT
CDR3 protein: CASSLRELSGNTIYF
CDR3 length: 15
D gene: -
V gene: TRBV7-2
clone size: few
J gene: TRBJ1-3

CDR3 DNA: TGTGCCAGCAGCTTAGCCGGCCATCTGAACACTGAAGCTTTCTTT
CDR3 protein: CASSLAGHLNTEAFF
CDR3 length: 15
D gene: -
V gene: TRBV7-2
clone size: -
J gene: TRBJ1-1

CDR3 DNA: TGTGCCAGCAGTTCCCCCAGGGGGACCCAGTACTTC
CDR3 protein: CASSSPRGTQYF
CDR3 length: 12
D gene: -
V gene: TRBV12-3/TRBV12-4
clone size: -
J gene: TRBJ2-5

CDR3 DNA: TGCAGCGTTGAACTATGGGCAGGGCCTACCGGGGAGCTGTTTTTT
CDR3 protein: CSVELWAGPTGELFF
CDR3 length: 15
D gene: -
V gene: TRBV29-1
clone size: -
J gene: TRBJ2-2

CDR3 DNA: TGTGCCAGCAGCCCGGGGGGAGCAGGAGGAGGGGCACAAGCTTTCTTT
CDR3 protein: CASSPGGAGGGAQAFF
CDR3 length: 16
D gene: -
V gene: TRBV5-4
clone size: -
J gene: TRBJ1-1

CDR3 DNA: TGTGCCACCAGCCTCGACAGGGCGACCGGGGAGCTGTTTTTT
CDR3 protein: CATSLDRATGELFF
CDR3 length: 14
D gene: TRBD1
V gene: TRBV15
clone size: -
J gene: TRBJ2-2

CDR3 DNA: TGCAGTGCTCCTCCCCGGGGCACTGAAGCTTTCTTT
CDR3 protein: CSAPPRGTEAFF
CDR3 length: 12
D gene: -
V gene: TRBV20-1
clone size: once
J gene: TRBJ1-1

CDR3 DNA: TGCGCCAGCAGCCCGATAGGGGGCGCGTGGACTGAAGCTTTCTTT
CDR3 protein: CASSPIGGAWTEAFF
CDR3 length: 15
D gene: TRBD1
V gene: TRBV5-1
clone size: -
J gene: TRBJ1-1

CDR3 DNA: TGTGCCAGCAGTGAAGACAGCGTTTATGGCTACACCTTC
CDR3 protein: CASSEDSVYGYTF
CDR3 length: 13
D gene: -
V gene: TRBV2
clone size: -
J gene: TRBJ1-2

CDR3 DNA: TGCGCCAGCAGCTTGATCCCTTCTACCTACAATGAGCAGTTCTTC
CDR3 protein: CASSLIPSTYNEQFF
CDR3 length: 15
D gene: -
V gene: TRBV5-1
clone size: -
J gene: TRBJ2-1

CDR3 DNA: TGCGCCAGCAGCCAAGAGTCGAACAGGGGTAATTCACCCCTCCACTTT
CDR3 protein: CASSQESNRGNSPLHF
CDR3 length: 16
D gene: TRBD1
V gene: TRBV4-3
clone size: -
J gene: TRBJ1-6

CDR3 DNA: TGTGCCAGCAGCCCTAGCGGGGTAGTTGAAGAGACCCAGTACTTC
CDR3 protein: CASSPSGVVEETQYF
CDR3 length: 15
D gene: TRBD2
V gene: TRBV7-6
clone size: -
J gene: TRBJ2-5

CDR3 DNA: TGTGCCAGCAGTTTATGGGGGTATGGCTACACCTTC
CDR3 protein: CASSLWGYGYTF
CDR3 length: 12
D gene: -
V gene: TRBV28
clone size: few
J gene: TRBJ1-2

CDR3 DNA: TGCGCCAGCAGCTTGGAGGGGGCGTCCTACGAGCAGTACTTC
CDR3 protein: CASSLEGASYEQYF
CDR3 length: 14
D gene: TRBD1
V gene: TRBV5-1
clone size: -
J gene: TRBJ2-7

CDR3 DNA: TGCGCCAGCAGCTTGTGGCTAGCGGGAGAGGAGGTGGAGCTGTTTTTT
CDR3 protein: CASSLWLAGEEVELFF
CDR3 length: 16
D gene: TRBD2
V gene: TRBV5-1
clone size: -
J gene: TRBJ2-2

CDR3 DNA: TGTGCCAGCAGCCAACCGCAGGGGCGCTATGGCTACACCTTC
CDR3 protein: CASSQPQGRYGYTF
CDR3 length: 14
D gene: -
V gene: TRBV3-1
clone size: -
J gene: TRBJ1-2

CDR3 DNA: TGTGCCAGCAGGGGGACTAGCGCAGATACGCAGTATTTT
CDR3 protein: CASRGTSADTQYF
CDR3 length: 13
D gene: TRBD2
V gene: TRBV6-6
clone size: -
J gene: TRBJ2-3

CDR3 DNA: TGTGCCAGCAGCCCAAGGACCGACTATGGCTACACCTTC
CDR3 protein: CASSPRTDYGYTF
CDR3 length: 13
D gene: -
V gene: TRBV7-9
clone size: -
J gene: TRBJ1-2

CDR3 DNA: TGCAGTGCTAGAGGGGGTTATAGCAATCAGCCCCAGCATTTT
CDR3 protein: CSARGGYSNQPQHF
CDR3 length: 14
D gene: -
V gene: TRBV20-1
clone size: -
J gene: TRBJ1-5

CDR3 DNA: TGTGCCTGGAGTTTCCCCTCCGGGACTCATCCTGGGCCCCAGCATTTT
CDR3 protein: CAWSFPSGTHPGPQHF
CDR3 length: 16
D gene: -
V gene: TRBV30
clone size: -
J gene: TRBJ1-5

CDR3 DNA: TGTGCCAGCAGTTACTTGAAGCAGGCCTTCTTT
CDR3 protein: CASSYLKQAFF
CDR3 length: 11
D gene: -
V gene: TRBV6-5
clone size: -
J gene: TRBJ1-1

CDR3 DNA: TGTGCCTGGAGTTTGGACAGGGGCGGCCAGCCCCAGCATTTT
CDR3 protein: CAWSLDRGGQPQHF
CDR3 length: 14
D gene: TRBD1
V gene: TRBV30
clone size: -
J gene: TRBJ1-5

CDR3 DNA: TGTGCCACCAGATTTTCTAGCGAGATCAATCAGCCCCAGCATTTT
CDR3 protein: CATRFSSEINQPQHF
CDR3 length: 15
D gene: -
V gene: TRBV24-1
clone size: -
J gene: TRBJ1-5

CDR3 DNA: TGCAGTGTACGGGGACGATGGATAGGCTACACCTTC
CDR3 protein: CSVRGRWIGYTF
CDR3 length: 12
D gene: -
V gene: TRBV29-1
clone size: -
J gene: TRBJ1-2

CDR3 DNA: TGTGCCAGCAATAAGGTGACCGGAGGCTCTGGAAACACCATATATTTT
CDR3 protein: CASNKVTGGSGNTIYF
CDR3 length: 16
D gene: -
V gene: TRBV12-3/TRBV12-4
clone size: -
J gene: TRBJ1-3

CDR3 DNA: TGCAGCGGTGGGTCGAGGCAGAACAATGAGCAGTTCTTC
CDR3 protein: CSGGSRQNNEQFF
CDR3 length: 13
D gene: -
V gene: TRBV29-1
clone size: -
J gene: TRBJ2-1

CDR3 DNA: TGCGCCAGCAGCTGGACGGCGGGCGATGAGCAGTTCTTC
CDR3 protein: CASSWTAGDEQFF
CDR3 length: 13
D gene: -
V gene: TRBV5-1
clone size: -
J gene: TRBJ2-1

CDR3 DNA: TGCGCCAGCAGTCAAAGGGACAGCCTCATGAACACTGAAGCTTTCTTT
CDR3 protein: CASSQRDSLMNTEAFF
CDR3 length: 16
D gene: TRBD1
V gene: TRBV23-1
clone size: once
J gene: TRBJ1-1